Included here is one TCR beta chain sequence, with context. The data were produced by immunoSEQ multiplex PCR, yet TCRdb's version contains in-frame clones alone and is incomplete. Among around 100,000 clones listed, about 90% were seen once. The sample belongs to a study of T cell changes during pregnancy in multiple sclerosis. The germline V gene encodes CDR1 SGHTS and CDR2 YDEGEE. CDR3 length equals 17 residues. Trimming shortened V by 3 bases and J by 0 bases, and 16 bases separated the two germline ends. This receptor was identified in a female donor with multiple sclerosis, enrolled in a pregnancy study. This specimen was peripheral blood, taken after pregnancy. The chain has TRBV5-8 and TRBJ1-5; weak D call: TRBD1 (5 bases). The CDR3 coding sequence is TGTGCCAGCAGCTCGACAGTCCAACCTTATAGCAATCAGCCCCAGCATTTT. This sequence encodes CASSSTVQPYSNQPQHF.